This T cell receptor beta chain was recorded in a study of graft-versus-host responses after intestinal transplantation. Study in general: Among the recipients, transplants were multivisceral, liver-intestinal, or isolated intestinal. Every transplant recipient was induced with anti-thymocyte globulin, then maintained on tacrolimus and steroids for 2 to 4 years. Overall study findings and caveats: Within allografts, high graft-versus-host to host-versus-graft clonal ratios were seen among patients with graft-donor T cell macrochimerism. Recipient bone marrow held GvH clones, some seen earlier in ileum or blood.

Only in-frame clones appear in the TCRdb table, and some are missing; sequencing was by immunoSEQ multiplex PCR. The data contain about 10,000 clones, nearly 95% of them singletons. About this clone itself: Its antigen is not known.

V was clipped by 3 bases and J by 4 bases, with 11 bases between them. In germline, CDR1 is SGDLS, CDR2 YYNGEE. This CDR3 comprises 14 residues. The chain uses TRBV9 and TRBJ2-1; D tentatively reads TRBD1 or TRBD2 (6 bases each). The input for sequencing was PBMCs, taken more than 40 days after intestinal transplantation. The clonotype was recovered from a human patient who received an intestinal transplant, so some T cells may come from the graft donor. The CDR3 bases are TGTGCCAGCAGCGGAGGGGGGACTTACAATGAGCAGTTCTTC. Its protein product is CASSGGGTYNEQFF.